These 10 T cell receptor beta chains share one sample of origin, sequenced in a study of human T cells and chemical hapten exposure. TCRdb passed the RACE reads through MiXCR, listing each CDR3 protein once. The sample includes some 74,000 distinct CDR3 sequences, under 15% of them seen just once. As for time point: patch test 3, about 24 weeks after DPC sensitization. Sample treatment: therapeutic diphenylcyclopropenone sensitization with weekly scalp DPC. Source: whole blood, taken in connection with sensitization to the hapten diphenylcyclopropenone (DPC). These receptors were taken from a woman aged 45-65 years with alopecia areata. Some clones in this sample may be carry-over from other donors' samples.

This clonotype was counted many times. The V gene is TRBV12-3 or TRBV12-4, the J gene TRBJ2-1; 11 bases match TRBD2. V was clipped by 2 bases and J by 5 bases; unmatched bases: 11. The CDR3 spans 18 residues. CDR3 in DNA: TGTGCCAGCAGTTTAAGTCTACTAGCGGGAGAAGGGAACAATGAGCAGTTCTTC. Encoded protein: CASSLSLLAGEGNNEQFF.

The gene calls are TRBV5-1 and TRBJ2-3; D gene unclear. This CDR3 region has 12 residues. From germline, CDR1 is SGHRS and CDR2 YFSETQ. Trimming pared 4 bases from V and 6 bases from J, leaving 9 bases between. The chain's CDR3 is CASSRAQDTQYF. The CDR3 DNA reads TGCGCCAGCAGCAGGGCCCAGGATACGCAGTATTTT. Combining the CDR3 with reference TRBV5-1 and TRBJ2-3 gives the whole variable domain KAGVTQTPRYLIKTRGQQVTLSCSPISGHRSVSWYQQTPGQGLQFLFEYFSETQRNKGNFPGRFSGRQFSNSRSEMNVSTLELGDSALYLCASSRAQDTQYFGPGTRLTVL.

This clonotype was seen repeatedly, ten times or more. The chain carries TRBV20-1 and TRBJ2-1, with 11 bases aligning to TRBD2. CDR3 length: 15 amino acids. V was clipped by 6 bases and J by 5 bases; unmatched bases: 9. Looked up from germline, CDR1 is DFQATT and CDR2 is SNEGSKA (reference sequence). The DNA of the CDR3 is TGCAGTGCCACCCAGACTAGCGGGGCGAACAATGAGCAGTTCTTC. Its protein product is CSATQTSGANNEQFF.

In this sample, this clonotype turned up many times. CDR3 DNA: TGTGCCTGGAGTGCTACAGGGGTACATGGCTACACCTTC. It translates to CAWSATGVHGYTF. The genes are TRBV30 and TRBJ1-2, with 7 bases aligning to TRBD1. Germline lookup yields CDR1 GTSNPN and CDR2 SVGIG (reference sequence). This CDR3 is built from 13 residues. The V gene end was trimmed by 1 base and the J gene end by 6 bases; junction bases not matched to a gene: 5.

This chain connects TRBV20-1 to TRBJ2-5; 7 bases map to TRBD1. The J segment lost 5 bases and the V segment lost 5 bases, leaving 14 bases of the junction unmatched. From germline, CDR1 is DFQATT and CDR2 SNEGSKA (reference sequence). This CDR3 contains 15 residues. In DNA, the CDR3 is TGCAGTGCTGGGGAAACCGGGACAGTTGCGGAGACCCAGTACTTC. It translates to CSAGETGTVAETQYF.

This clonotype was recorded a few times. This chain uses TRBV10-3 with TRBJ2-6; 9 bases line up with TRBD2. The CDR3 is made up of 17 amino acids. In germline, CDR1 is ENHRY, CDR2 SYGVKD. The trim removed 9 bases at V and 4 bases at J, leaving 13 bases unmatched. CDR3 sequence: CAIGVAGVPGGANVLTF. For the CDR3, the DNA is TGTGCCATAGGGGTAGCGGGAGTCCCTGGCGGGGCCAACGTCCTGACTTTC.

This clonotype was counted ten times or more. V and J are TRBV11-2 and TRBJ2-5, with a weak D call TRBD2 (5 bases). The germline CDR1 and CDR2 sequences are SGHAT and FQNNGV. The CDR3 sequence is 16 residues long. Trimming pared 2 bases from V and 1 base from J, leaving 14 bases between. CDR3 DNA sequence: TGTGCCAGCAGCTTAATGGCGGCGGGCCCCCAAGAGACCCAGTACTTC. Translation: CASSLMAAGPQETQYF.

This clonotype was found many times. The CDR3 region is CASGLVIGGRNNEQFF. The CDR3 DNA follows: TGTGCTAGTGGTTTGGTAATCGGCGGGAGAAACAATGAGCAGTTCTTC. V usage is TRBV12-5 and J usage is TRBJ2-1, with 7 bases aligning to TRBD2. The junction had 7 bases not matched to a gene; V was cut back by 0 bases and J by 5 bases. CDR1 and CDR2 (germline): LGHNT, FRNRAP. The CDR3 contains 16 residues.

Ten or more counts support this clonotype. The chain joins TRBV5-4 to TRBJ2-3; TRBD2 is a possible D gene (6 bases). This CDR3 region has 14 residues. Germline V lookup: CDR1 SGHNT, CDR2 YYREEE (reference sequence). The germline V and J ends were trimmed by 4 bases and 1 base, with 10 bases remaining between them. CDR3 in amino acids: CASSEDYGTDTQYF. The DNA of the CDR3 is TGTGCCAGCAGCGAGGACTACGGCACAGATACGCAGTATTTT.

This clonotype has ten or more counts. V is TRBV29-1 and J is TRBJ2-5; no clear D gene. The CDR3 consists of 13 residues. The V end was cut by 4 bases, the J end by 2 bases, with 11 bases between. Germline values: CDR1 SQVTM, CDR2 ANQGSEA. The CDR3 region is CSVGAHIQETQYF. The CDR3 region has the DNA TGCAGCGTTGGGGCCCATATTCAAGAGACCCAGTACTTC.